The present T cell receptor (beta chain) was sequenced within a study of T cells in Graves' hyperthyroidism and ophthalmopathy. CDR3 length: 15 residues. The germline gives CDR1 MNHEY, CDR2 SMNVEV (reference sequence). Trimming removed 2 bases at V and 5 bases at J, with 13 bases between. Diagnostic decisions used clinical symptoms, serum thyroxine and TRAb, thyroid ultrasound and orbital computed tomography. RNA transcripts served as the template for amplifying TCR beta CDR3 regions. Using the HTBI primer set, a first-round RT-PCR was run on the TCR CDR3. TCRdb re-called the multiplex PCR reads through MiXCR, storing one row per CDR3 protein. The repertoire holds about 350,000 distinct CDR3 sequences, with about a sixth as singletons. Study-wide results and caveats: Most clonotypes that expanded in the thyroid above 0.001 also showed up in blood. Model predictions of ophthalmopathy came a median approximately 6 months before onset. The authors' 13 V-J model separated ophthalmopathy from stable hyperthyroidism.

This clonotype was seen at least ten times. Its antigen is not known. The genes are TRBV27 and TRBJ1-5; possible D gene TRBD1, 6 bases. This TCR was sampled from a woman aged 40-49 years with Graves' ophthalmopathy. Material: blood. CDR3 coding DNA: TGTGCCAGCAGTTTAAGGGGGACCTTGCATCAGCCCCAGCATTTT. Translating it yields CASSLRGTLHQPQHF.